Below are 10 T cell receptor beta chains sequenced from a single sample in a study of blood T cell repertoires in COVID-19. The method was immunoSEQ multiplex PCR; TCRdb's version includes in-frame clones alone and lacks a portion of them. The profile shows roughly 360,000 clones, 88% of them singletons. The sequenced sample consisted of PBMCs or T cells enriched from blood (not recorded which). The origin of the receptors is a woman in her 30s with acute COVID-19.

Here the CDR3 DNA reads TGCAGTGCTAGAGGGTCGGCTGAAGCTTTCTTT. Protein product: CSARGSAEAFF. The chain employs TRBV20-1 and TRBJ1-1; unclear D gene. Germline assignment: CDR1 DFQATT and CDR2 SNEGSKA (reference sequence). The CDR3 has 11 amino acids. V was shortened by 1 base and J by 6 bases, with 6 bases between the two germline ends.

J is TRBJ1-3 and V is TRBV5-1; no clear D gene. V gave up 0 bases and J gave up 0 bases, with 10 bases separating them. The CDR3 extends over 16 amino acids. Germline V gene data show CDR1 as SGHRS and CDR2 as YFSETQ. The DNA for the CDR3 is TGCGCCAGCAGCTTGGCATACGGGAACTCTGGAAACACCATATATTTT. This sequence encodes CASSLAYGNSGNTIYF.

This sequence joins TRBV9 and TRBJ1-2, with a possible D match to TRBD1 (6 bases). The CDR3 spans 18 residues. Trimming removed 4 bases at V and 0 bases at J, with 22 bases between. Germline CDR1 is SGDLS and CDR2 is YYNGEE. CDR3 loop: CASSNNLRWTDTNYGYTF. The CDR3 DNA is TGTGCCAGCAGCAATAATCTTCGTTGGACAGATACTAACTATGGCTACACCTTC.

The chain has TRBV5-8 and TRBJ2-3; TRBD1 matches at 8 bases. Germline trimming cut 3 bases from V and 2 bases from J; bases unmatched to any gene: 17. This CDR3 contains 19 residues. Germline values: CDR1 SGHTS, CDR2 YDEGEE. CDR3 loop: CASSSKLLGTGDYTDTQYF. The CDR3 nucleotides are TGTGCCAGCAGCTCCAAACTCCTTGGGACAGGCGATTACACAGATACGCAGTATTTT. The variable domain in full, with the rest retrieved from reference TRBV5-8 and TRBJ2-3, is EAGVTQSPTHLIKTRGQQATLRCSPISGHTSVYWYQQALGLGLQFLLWYDEGEERNRGNFPPRFSGRQFPNYSSELNVNALELEDSALYLCASSSKLLGTGDYTDTQYFGPGTRLTVL.

V is TRBV6-1 and J is TRBJ2-1; the D gene is possibly TRBD1 (5 bases). The CDR3 spans 14 residues. Trimming pared 3 bases from V and 8 bases from J, leaving 14 bases between. CDR1 and CDR2 from the germline V gene are MNHNS and SASEGT. In DNA, the CDR3 is TGTGCCAGCAGTGACGCAGGGCCTTTGGATGAGCAGTTCTTC. Translating gives CASSDAGPLDEQFF.

J is TRBJ2-1 and V is TRBV5-5; 8 positions match TRBD2. V was pared by 0 bases and J by 8 bases, with 7 bases of the junction left unmatched. This CDR3 comprises 15 residues. Germline V lookup: CDR1 SGHKS, CDR2 YYEKEE (reference sequence). The CDR3 sequence is CASSLALGLAYEQFF. CDR3 in DNA: TGTGCCAGCAGCTTGGCTCTAGGACTAGCCTATGAGCAGTTCTTC.

The chain has TRBV2 and TRBJ2-2, with 7 bases matching TRBD2. This CDR3 has 15 residues. The V and J ends lost 5 bases and 4 bases, in that order; junction bases with no gene match: 7. In germline, CDR1 is SNHLY, CDR2 FYNNEI. The CDR3 sequence is CASSSGGSGTGELFF. The DNA for the CDR3 is TGTGCCAGCAGTTCCGGGGGGAGCGGCACCGGGGAGCTGTTTTTT.

The CDR3 coding sequence is TGTGCCAGCAGGCCACAGGGGGCGGGTTTTGCGGCTTTCTTT. As protein: CASRPQGAGFAAFF. The V gene is TRBV28, the J gene TRBJ1-1, with TRBD1 identical over 9 bases. Trimming took 6 bases from V and 11 from J; bases not matched to a gene: 13. The CDR3 totals 14 residues. Germline V gene sequence: CDR1 MDHEN, CDR2 SYDVKM.

V is TRBV12-3 or TRBV12-4 and J is TRBJ2-5; 8 nucleotides match TRBD1. CDR3 length: 13 residues. Trimming removed 6 bases from V and 5 bases from J; junction bases left unmatched: 5. DNA of the CDR3: TGTGCCAGCAGGATGGACAGGGCGGAGACCCAGTACTTC. It specifies CASRMDRAETQYF.

The chain links TRBV11-3 to TRBJ1-6; weak D call: TRBD1 (5 bases). The germline gives CDR1 SGHNT, CDR2 YENEEA. This CDR3 has 13 amino acids. The germline V and J ends were trimmed by 1 base and 9 bases, with 7 bases remaining between them. CDR3 DNA: TGTGCCAGCAGCTTAGTTCAGGGTTCACCCCTCCACTTT. Its translation: CASSLVQGSPLHF.